This T cell receptor beta chain was sequenced for a study of cytomegalovirus exposure and HLA in healthy donors. PCR amplification relied on 60 Vbeta primers (plus 13 Jbeta primers). This table comes from immunoSEQ multiplex PCR, and its TCRdb copy is limited to in-frame clones, with some not included. The repertoire holds around 130,000 clones, with roughly 80% as singletons. Germline values: CDR1 MGHRA, CDR2 YSYEKL. The CDR3 extends over 18 amino acids. With 1 base clipped from V and 2 bases from J, the junction kept 6 bases outside the gene matches. The V and J genes are TRBV4-1 and TRBJ1-6; 9 bases align to TRBD1. What was sequenced was PBMCs. The receptor was derived from a woman younger than 30 in good health and CMV-seronegative. The CDR3 DNA is TGCGCCAGCAGCCAAGTTTTGGACAGGGGTACCTATAATTCACCCCTCCACTTT. This encodes CASSQVLDRGTYNSPLHF.